In this sample, the clone carrying this T cell receptor (beta chain) turned up many times. No antigen is known for it. From RNA transcripts, TCR beta CDR3 regions were amplified. HTBI primers were the set used in a first-round RT-PCR of the TCR CDR3. TCRdb analysed the multiplex PCR reads with MiXCR anew, one entry per CDR3 protein. The table has 700,000 to 950,000 distinct CDR3 sequences, about 35% seen once. This specimen belongs to a study of T cells in Graves' hyperthyroidism and ophthalmopathy. Study observations and caveats: In the analysis, a 13 V-J model separated ophthalmopathy from stable hyperthyroidism. Expanded thyroid clonotypes (above 0.001) were mostly also found in blood.

Germline CDR1 and CDR2: SEHNR and FQNEAQ (reference sequence). Trimming shortened V by 4 bases and J by 5 bases, and 14 bases separated the two germline ends. The CDR3 totals 14 residues. Uncontrolled infection, other autoimmune disease, pregnancy or lactation led to exclusion. This TCR was recovered from a woman between 35 and 50 years old with Graves' hyperthyroidism. This chain links TRBV7-9 with TRBJ1-2; D not resolved. Input material: blood. CDR3 nucleotides: TGTGCCAGCAGCTCTACTTTCCTGACTTATGGCTACACCTTC. It encodes CASSSTFLTYGYTF.